This T cell receptor beta chain appears in the sequencing data of a study of shared clonotypes between healthy human individuals. Study overall: The study used three CD4 naive, three CD4 memory, two CD8 naive and one CD8 memory plate per donor. Findings and caveats of the study: Limitation of the genetic and exposure-history diversity represented came from the few donors. Generally, estimated richness proved larger in naive subsets than it did in memory subsets.

Comment on this clone: Its antigen is still unknown.

The CDR3 contains 12 residues. Trimming stripped 3 bases from V and 3 bases from J, with 9 bases between. CDR1 SQVTM and CDR2 ANQGSEA come from the germline V gene. Terminally differentiated effector memory CD45RA+ cells were excluded from the naive CD8 cells, which were CD45RO-negative and positively selected for CCR7. Donors, without exception, were Caucasian adults residing in Nashville, Tennessee. Only in-frame clones appear in the TCRdb table, and some are missing; sequencing was by immunoSEQ multiplex PCR. The table includes about 2 million clones, 85% to 95% detected once. This receptor was identified in a man aged 18 to 30 in good health. The rearrangement uses TRBV29-1 and TRBJ2-7; the D gene is possibly TRBD1 (6 bases). The sample consisted of naive CD8+ T cells sorted from blood. The CDR3 nucleotides read TGCAGCGTTGATGAACAGGGCTACGAGCAGTACTTC. It yields the protein CSVDEQGYEQYF.